These 5 T cell receptor beta chains originate from one sample sequenced in a study of T cell changes during pregnancy in multiple sclerosis. The method was immunoSEQ multiplex PCR; TCRdb's version includes in-frame clones alone and lacks a portion of them. The sample lists approximately 43,000 clones; just under 95% were seen once. The source was CD8+ T cells from peripheral blood mononuclear cells, collected after pregnancy. The source is a female donor with multiple sclerosis, enrolled in a pregnancy study.

This clone appeared a single time. The chain couples TRBV4-3 to TRBJ1-5; no firm D call. V was shortened by 1 base and J by 4 bases, with 14 bases between the two germline ends. The germline V gene has CDR1 LGHNA and CDR2 YSLEER. This CDR3 contains 16 residues. CDR3 bases: TGCGCCAGCAGCCAAGTGGTAACTGTCGAAAATCAGCCCCAGCATTTT. Amino acids: CASSQVVTVENQPQHF.

By frequency in the sample, this clone is medium-sized. CDR3 in amino acids: CASRGWAGGPDPYNEQFF. The DNA of the CDR3 is TGTGCCAGCAGGGGGTGGGCAGGGGGCCCCGATCCCTACAATGAGCAGTTCTTC. The chain joins TRBV2 to TRBJ2-1; 8 nucleotides match TRBD1. The length of the CDR3 is 18 residues. After removal of 6 bases from V and 2 bases from J, the junction contained 15 bases not matched to a gene. From germline, CDR1 is SNHLY and CDR2 FYNNEI.

The rearrangement uses TRBV28 and TRBJ2-7; D perhaps matches TRBD2 (5 bases). The CDR3 runs to 14 residues. Germline CDR1 MDHEN, CDR2 SYDVKM. Trimming took off 5 bases at V and 3 bases at J, with 14 bases between the two ends. CDR3 bases: TGTGCCAGCAGTCTCACTAGTACCCTCTACGAGCAGTACTTC. Encoded protein: CASSLTSTLYEQYF.

This clone was counted only a few times. The chain couples TRBV7-8 to TRBJ2-3; the D gene is possibly TRBD2 (5 bases). Germline CDR1 reads SGHVS; CDR2 reads FQNEAQ. The CDR3 contains 13 residues. V shed 8 bases and J shed 4 bases, with 13 bases lying between them. The CDR3 is CASSRRESDTQYF. Here the CDR3 DNA reads TGTGCCAGCTCTCGCCGGGAATCAGATACGCAGTATTTT.

The genes are TRBV27 and TRBJ2-3; TRBD2 matches at 10 bases. V lost 2 bases, J lost 6 bases, and 8 bases stayed unmatched. The CDR3 has 16 residues. Germline CDR1 MNHEY, CDR2 SMNVEV (reference sequence). CDR3 nucleotides: TGTGCCAGCAGTTTAAACCTAGCGGGAGCATTGGATACGCAGTATTTT. Translating it yields CASSLNLAGALDTQYF.